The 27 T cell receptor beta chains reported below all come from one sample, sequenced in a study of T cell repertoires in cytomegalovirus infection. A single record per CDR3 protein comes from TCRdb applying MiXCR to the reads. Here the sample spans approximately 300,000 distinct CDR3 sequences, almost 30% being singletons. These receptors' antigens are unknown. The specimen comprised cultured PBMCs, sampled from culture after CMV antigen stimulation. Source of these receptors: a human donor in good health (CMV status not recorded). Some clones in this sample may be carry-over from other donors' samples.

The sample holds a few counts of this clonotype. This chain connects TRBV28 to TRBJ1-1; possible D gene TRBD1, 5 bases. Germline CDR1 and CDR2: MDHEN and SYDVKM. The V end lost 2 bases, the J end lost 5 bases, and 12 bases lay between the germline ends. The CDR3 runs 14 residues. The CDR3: CASSLRQLGTEAFF. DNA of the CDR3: TGTGCCAGCAGTTTAAGACAGTTAGGAACTGAAGCTTTCTTT.

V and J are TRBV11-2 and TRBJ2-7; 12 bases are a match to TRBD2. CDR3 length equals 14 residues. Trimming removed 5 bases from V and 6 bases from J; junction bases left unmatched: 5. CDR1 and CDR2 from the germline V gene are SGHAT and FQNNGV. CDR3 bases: TGTGCCAGCAGCACTACGACTAGCGGGGGCGAGCAGTACTTC. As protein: CASSTTTSGGEQYF.

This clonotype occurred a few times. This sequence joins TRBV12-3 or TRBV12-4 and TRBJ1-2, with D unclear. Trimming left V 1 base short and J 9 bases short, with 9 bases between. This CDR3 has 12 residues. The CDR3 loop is CASSLGPFSYTF. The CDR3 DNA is TGTGCCAGCAGTTTAGGGCCCTTTAGCTACACCTTC.

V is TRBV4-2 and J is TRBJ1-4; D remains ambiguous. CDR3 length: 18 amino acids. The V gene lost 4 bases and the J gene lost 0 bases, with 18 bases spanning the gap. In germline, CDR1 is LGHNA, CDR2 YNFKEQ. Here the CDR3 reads CASSPLDRLRTTNEKLFF. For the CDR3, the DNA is TGTGCCAGCAGCCCGCTGGATCGATTGCGTACAACTAATGAAAAACTGTTTTTT.

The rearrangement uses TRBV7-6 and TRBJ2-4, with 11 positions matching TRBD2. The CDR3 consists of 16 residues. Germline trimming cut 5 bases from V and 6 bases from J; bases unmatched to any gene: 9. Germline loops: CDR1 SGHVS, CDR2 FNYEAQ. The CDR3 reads CASSPRATSGGNIQYF. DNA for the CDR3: TGTGCCAGCAGCCCCCGTGCCACTAGCGGGGGAAACATTCAGTACTTC.

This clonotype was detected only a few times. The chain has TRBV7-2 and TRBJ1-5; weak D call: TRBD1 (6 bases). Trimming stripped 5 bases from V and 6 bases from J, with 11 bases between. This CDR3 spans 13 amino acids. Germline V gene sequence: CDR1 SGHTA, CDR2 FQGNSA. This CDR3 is CASSVVGGQPQHF. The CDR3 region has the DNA TGTGCCAGCAGCGTAGTAGGGGGTCAGCCCCAGCATTTT.

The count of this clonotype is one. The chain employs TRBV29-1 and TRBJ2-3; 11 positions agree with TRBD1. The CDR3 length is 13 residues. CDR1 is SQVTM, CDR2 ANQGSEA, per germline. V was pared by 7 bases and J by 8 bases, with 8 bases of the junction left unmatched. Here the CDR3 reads CSGRGQGDGTQYF. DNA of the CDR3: TGCAGCGGGAGGGGACAGGGGGATGGTACGCAGTATTTT.

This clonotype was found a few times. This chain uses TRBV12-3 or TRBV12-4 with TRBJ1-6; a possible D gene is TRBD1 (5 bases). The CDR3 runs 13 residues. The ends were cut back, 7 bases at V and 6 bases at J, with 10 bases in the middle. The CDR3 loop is CASNIGGNSPLHF. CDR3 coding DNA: TGTGCCAGCAATATTGGGGGTAATTCACCCCTCCACTTT.

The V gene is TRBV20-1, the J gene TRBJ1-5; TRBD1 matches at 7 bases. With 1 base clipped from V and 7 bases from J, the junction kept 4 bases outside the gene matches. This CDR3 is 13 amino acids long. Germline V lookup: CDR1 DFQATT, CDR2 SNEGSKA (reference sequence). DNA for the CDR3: TGCAGTGCTAGAGTCGACAGGGACCAGCCCCAGCATTTT. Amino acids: CSARVDRDQPQHF.

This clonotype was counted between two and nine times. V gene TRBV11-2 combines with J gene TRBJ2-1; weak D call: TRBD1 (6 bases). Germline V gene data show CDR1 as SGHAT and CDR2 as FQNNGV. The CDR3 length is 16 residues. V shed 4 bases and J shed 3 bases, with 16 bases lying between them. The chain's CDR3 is CASSSRTASRYNEQFF. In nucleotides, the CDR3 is TGTGCCAGCAGCTCTCGGACAGCTTCACGCTACAATGAGCAGTTCTTC. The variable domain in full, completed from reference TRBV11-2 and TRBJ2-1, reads EAGVAQSPRYKIIEKRQSVAFWCNPISGHATLYWYQQILGQGPKLLIQFQNNGVVDDSQLPKDRFSAERLKGVDSTLKIQPAKLEDSAVYLCASSSRTASRYNEQFFGPGTRLTVL.

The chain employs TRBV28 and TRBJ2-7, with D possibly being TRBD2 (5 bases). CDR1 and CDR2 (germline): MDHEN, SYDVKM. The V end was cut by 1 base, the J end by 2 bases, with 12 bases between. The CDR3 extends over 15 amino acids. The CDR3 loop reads CASSLSLAGTYEQYF. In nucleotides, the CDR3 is TGTGCCAGCAGTTTATCTCTAGCTGGGACCTACGAGCAGTACTTC.

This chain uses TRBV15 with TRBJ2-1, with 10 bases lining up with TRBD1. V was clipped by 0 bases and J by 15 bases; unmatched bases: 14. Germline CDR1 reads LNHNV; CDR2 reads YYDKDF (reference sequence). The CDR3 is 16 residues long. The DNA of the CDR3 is TGTGCCACCAGCAGAGATTCCGGGACAGGGGCCCGGTGGAGGTTCTTC. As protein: CATSRDSGTGARWRFF.

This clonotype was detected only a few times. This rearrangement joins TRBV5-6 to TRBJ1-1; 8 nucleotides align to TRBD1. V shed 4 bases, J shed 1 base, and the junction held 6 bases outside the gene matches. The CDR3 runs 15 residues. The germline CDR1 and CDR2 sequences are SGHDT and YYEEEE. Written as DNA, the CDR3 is TGTGCCAGCAGCCCCAGGGGGCGATCGAACACTGAAGCTTTCTTT. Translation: CASSPRGRSNTEAFF.

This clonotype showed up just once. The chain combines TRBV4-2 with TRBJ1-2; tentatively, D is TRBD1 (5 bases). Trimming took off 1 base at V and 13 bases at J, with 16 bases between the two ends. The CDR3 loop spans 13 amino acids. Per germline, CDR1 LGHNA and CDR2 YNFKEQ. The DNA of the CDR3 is TGTGCCAGCAGCCAAGGAGGCAAGGGGATAATCACCTTC. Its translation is CASSQGGKGIITF.

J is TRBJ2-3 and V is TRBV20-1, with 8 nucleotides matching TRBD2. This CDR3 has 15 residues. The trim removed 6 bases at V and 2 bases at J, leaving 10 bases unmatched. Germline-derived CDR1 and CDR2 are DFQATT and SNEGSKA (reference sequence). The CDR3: CSAPTSGEYTDTQYF. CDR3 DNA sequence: TGCAGTGCCCCCACTAGCGGAGAGTACACAGATACGCAGTATTTT.

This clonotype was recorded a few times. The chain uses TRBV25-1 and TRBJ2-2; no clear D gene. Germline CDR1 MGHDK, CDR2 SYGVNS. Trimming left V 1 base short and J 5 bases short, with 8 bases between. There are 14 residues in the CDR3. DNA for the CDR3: TGTGCCAGCAGTGAATTGTCGAGGACCGGGGAGCTGTTTTTT. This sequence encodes CASSELSRTGELFF.

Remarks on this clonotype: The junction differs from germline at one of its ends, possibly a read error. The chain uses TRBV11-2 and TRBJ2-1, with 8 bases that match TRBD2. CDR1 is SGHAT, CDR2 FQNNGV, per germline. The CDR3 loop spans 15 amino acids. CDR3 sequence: CASSHWDGRALAGIF. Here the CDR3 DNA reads TGTGCCAGCAGCCACTGGGACGGGAGGGCCCTTGCAGGTATCTTC.

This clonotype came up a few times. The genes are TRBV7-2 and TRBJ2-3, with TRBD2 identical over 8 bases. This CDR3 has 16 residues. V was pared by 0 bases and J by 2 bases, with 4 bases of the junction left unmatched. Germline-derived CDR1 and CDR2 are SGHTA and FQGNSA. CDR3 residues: CASSLAASGHTDTQYF. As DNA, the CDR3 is TGTGCCAGCAGCTTAGCGGCTAGCGGGCACACAGATACGCAGTATTTT.

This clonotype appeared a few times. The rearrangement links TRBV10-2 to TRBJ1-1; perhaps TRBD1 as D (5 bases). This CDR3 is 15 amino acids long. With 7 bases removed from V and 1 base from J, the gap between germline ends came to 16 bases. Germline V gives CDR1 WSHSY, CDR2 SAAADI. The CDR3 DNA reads TGCGCCAGCAAAGGACGGAGAAGGGGGAACACTGAAGCTTTCTTT. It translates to CASKGRRRGNTEAFF.

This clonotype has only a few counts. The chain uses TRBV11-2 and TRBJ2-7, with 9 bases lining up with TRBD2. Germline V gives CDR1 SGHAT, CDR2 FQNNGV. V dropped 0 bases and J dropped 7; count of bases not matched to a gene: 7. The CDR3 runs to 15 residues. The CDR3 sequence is CASSLEPSGTAEQYF. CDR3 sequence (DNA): TGTGCCAGCAGCTTAGAGCCTAGCGGGACGGCGGAGCAGTACTTC.

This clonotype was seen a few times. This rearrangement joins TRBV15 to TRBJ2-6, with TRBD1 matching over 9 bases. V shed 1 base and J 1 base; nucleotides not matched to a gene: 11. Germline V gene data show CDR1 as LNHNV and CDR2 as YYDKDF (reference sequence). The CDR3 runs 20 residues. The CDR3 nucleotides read TGTGCCACCAGCAGAGCTTTAGGCGACAGGGGGGGTTCTGGGGCCAACGTCCTGACTTTC. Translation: CATSRALGDRGGSGANVLTF.

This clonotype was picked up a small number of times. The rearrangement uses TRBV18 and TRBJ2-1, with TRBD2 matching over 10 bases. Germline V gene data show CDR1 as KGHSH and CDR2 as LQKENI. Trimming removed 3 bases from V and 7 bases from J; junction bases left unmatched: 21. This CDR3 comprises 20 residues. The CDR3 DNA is TGTGCCAGCTCACCTCTGGCTGGTCTAGCGGGAGCTGCTTTGAGGAATGAGCAGTTCTTC. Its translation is CASSPLAGLAGAALRNEQFF.

The DNA of the CDR3 is TGTGCCAGCTCATACCGCAAGGGTAGCGACTACGAGCAGTACTTC. It yields the protein CASSYRKGSDYEQYF. This chain uses TRBV18 with TRBJ2-7; D is perhaps TRBD2 (5 bases). The CDR3 is 15 residues long. V was trimmed by 5 bases and J by 3 bases, leaving 17 bases between them. CDR1 is KGHSH and CDR2 is LQKENI in the germline V gene.

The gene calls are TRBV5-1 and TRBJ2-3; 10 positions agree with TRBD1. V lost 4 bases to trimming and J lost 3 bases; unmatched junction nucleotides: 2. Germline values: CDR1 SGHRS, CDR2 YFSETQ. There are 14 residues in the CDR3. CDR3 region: CASSKGQGTDTQYF. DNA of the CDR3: TGCGCCAGCAGCAAGGGACAGGGGACAGATACGCAGTATTTT.

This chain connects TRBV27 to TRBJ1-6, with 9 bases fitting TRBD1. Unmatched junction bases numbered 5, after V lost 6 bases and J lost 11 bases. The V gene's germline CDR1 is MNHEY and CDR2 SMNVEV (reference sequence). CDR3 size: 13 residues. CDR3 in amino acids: CASRGQGITPLHF. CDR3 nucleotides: TGTGCCAGCAGGGGACAGGGAATCACACCCCTCCACTTT.

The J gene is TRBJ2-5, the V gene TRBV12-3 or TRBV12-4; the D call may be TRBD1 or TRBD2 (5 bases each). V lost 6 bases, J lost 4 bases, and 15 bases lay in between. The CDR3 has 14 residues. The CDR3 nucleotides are TGTGCCAGCAGACCCGGGACCACCCGAGAGACCCAGTACTTC. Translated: CASRPGTTRETQYF.

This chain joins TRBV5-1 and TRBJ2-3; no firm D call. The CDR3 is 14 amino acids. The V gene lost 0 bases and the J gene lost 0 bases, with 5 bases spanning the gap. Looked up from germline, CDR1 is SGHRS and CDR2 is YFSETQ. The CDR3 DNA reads TGCGCCAGCAGCTTGGAGATTAGCACAGATACGCAGTATTTT. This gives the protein CASSLEISTDTQYF. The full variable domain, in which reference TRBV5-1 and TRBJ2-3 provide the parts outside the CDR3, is KAGVTQTPRYLIKTRGQQVTLSCSPISGHRSVSWYQQTPGQGLQFLFEYFSETQRNKGNFPGRFSGRQFSNSRSEMNVSTLELGDSALYLCASSLEISTDTQYFGPGTRLTVL.